This TCR beta chain was captured by sequencing in a study of T cells in localized non-small cell lung cancer. The CDR3 is made up of 13 amino acids. CDR1 and CDR2 from the germline V gene are SQVTM and ANQGSEA. The J segment lost 6 bases and the V segment lost 4 bases, leaving 4 bases of the junction unmatched. Sequencing used immunoSEQ multiplex PCR; TCRdb keeps in-frame clones, though not all of them. Here the sample spans some 140,000 clones, around 89% being singletons. The receptor's source is a female donor older than 55 with stage I lung adenocarcinoma. The sample was peripheral blood, taken before any cancer treatment. The rearrangement joins TRBV29-1 to TRBJ1-2; 11 bases align to TRBD1. The CDR3 spells CSVAWTGGNGYTF. As DNA, the CDR3 is TGCAGCGTTGCGTGGACAGGGGGCAATGGCTACACCTTC.